This T cell receptor (beta chain) was retrieved from a study of vaccination effects on CD4 cells after COVID-19. Study outcomes and limitations: Vaccine- and infection-induced clones showed marked clonal contraction late following vaccination. Convalescent patients were few in the study, and early post-infection timepoints were absent.

Under the ViraFEST assay, PBMC were stimulated with viral peptide pools so that antigen-specific CD4+ T cells expanded. Sequencing was performed afterwards. Investigators separated out CD4+ T cells once around 10 days of culture had passed. Infection dated between March and December 2020, before the Alpha, Beta and Delta variants reached the United States. Half of the medium was exchanged for IL-2 medium on both days 3 and 7. Worth noting for this clone: Its antigen is still unknown.

Sequenced by immunoSEQ multiplex PCR; TCRdb stores in-frame clones only, minus some. Of 35,000 to 45,000 clones in the sample, about three quarters were seen once. This TCR came from a human donor who had a prior SARS-CoV-2 infection. Sequencing was performed on CD4+ T cells from PBMCs cultured with HCoV-NL63 spike peptides, taken before COVID-19 vaccination.

CDR3 sequence (DNA): TGTGCCTGGTCGGGGAGACACAAGGGAAACATTCAGTACTTC. Its protein is CAWSGRHKGNIQYF. The genes are TRBV30 and TRBJ2-4, with D maybe TRBD2 (5 bases). V lost 5 bases and J lost 6, with 17 bases in between. The CDR3 runs 14 residues. Germline CDR1 and CDR2: GTSNPN and SVGIG (reference sequence).